These T cell receptor beta chains were read from a single sample in a study of T cells in Graves' hyperthyroidism and ophthalmopathy. MiXCR, applied by TCRdb to the multiplex PCR reads, yields one record per CDR3 protein. The table records roughly 360,000 distinct CDR3 sequences, 13% of them present only once. Sample: blood. Receptors were obtained from a man aged 25 to 40 with Graves' hyperthyroidism that later progressed to Graves' ophthalmopathy. Each CDR3 is given with its conserved first and last residue. The order of the fields is V gene, D gene, clone size, J gene, CDR3 protein, CDR3 DNA. D genes are given only for firm matches. Clone size is stated in some rows and not others, as once, few, many or a class when expanded.

>TRBV7-4|TRBD2|few|TRBJ2-1
CASRNTGTSGNNEQFF
TGTGCCAGCAGAAATACAGGGACTAGCGGGAACAATGAGCAGTTCTTC
>TRBV20-1|TRBD1|few|TRBJ1-2
CSANKQGVGGYTF
TGCAGTGCTAATAAACAGGGGGTCGGTGGCTACACCTTC
>TRBV5-1|TRBD2|many|TRBJ2-1
CASSFALAGGYNEQFF
TGCGCCAGCAGCTTCGCCCTAGCGGGGGGGTACAATGAGCAGTTCTTC
>TRBV7-9|-|many|TRBJ1-2
CASSLEARGYTF
TGTGCCAGCAGCTTAGAAGCTCGTGGCTACACCTTC
>TRBV2|-|-|TRBJ2-2
CASSRSSSWAGELFF
TGTGCCAGCAGCCGATCTAGTTCCTGGGCCGGGGAGCTGTTTTTT
>TRBV18|-|-|TRBJ2-5
CASSPPNVWETQHF
TGTGCCAGCTCACCACCCAACGTATGGGAGACCCAGCACTTC
>TRBV25-1|TRBD2|-|TRBJ2-7
CATRAGGAGYEQYF
TGTGCCACCCGAGCGGGGGGCGCGGGTTACGAGCAGTACTTC
>TRBV27|-|many|TRBJ2-3
CASSSTGTDTQYF
TGTGCCAGCAGTTCCACAGGCACAGATACGCAGTATTTT
>TRBV12-3/TRBV12-4|TRBD1|many|TRBJ1-5
CASSPRDRRNQPQHF
TGTGCCAGCAGTCCCAGGGACAGGCGCAATCAGCCCCAGCATTTT
>TRBV15|-|few|TRBJ2-1
CATSRDRVKVNEQFF
TGTGCCACCAGCAGAGACAGGGTAAAGGTCAATGAGCAGTTCTTC
>TRBV5-4|TRBD2|-|TRBJ2-7
CASSSGTTFSYEQYF
TGTGCCAGCAGCTCTGGGACTACCTTCTCCTACGAGCAGTACTTC
>TRBV30|-|-|TRBJ2-5
CAWSVLGAPYF
TGTGCCTGGAGTGTACTGGGGGCCCCGTACTTC
>TRBV7-6|-|many|TRBJ2-1
CASSLGPPAYNEQFF
TGTGCCAGCAGCTTAGGACCTCCGGCCTACAATGAGCAGTTCTTC
>TRBV6-4|TRBD2|-|TRBJ2-3
CASSTRGDADTQYF
TGTGCCAGCAGTACCCGGGGGGATGCTGATACGCAGTATTTT
>TRBV5-1|TRBD1|-|TRBJ2-5
CASSFVLGQGVTQYF
TGCGCCAGCAGCTTTGTTTTGGGACAGGGAGTGACCCAGTACTTC
>TRBV6-2/TRBV6-3|-|many|TRBJ1-5
CASTQTGTRYSNQPQHF
TGTGCCAGCACTCAGACCGGGACACGTTATAGCAATCAGCCCCAGCATTTT
>TRBV7-9|-|few|TRBJ2-2
CASSFRLTVVSTGELFF
TGTGCCAGCAGCTTTAGACTTACGGTTGTAAGCACCGGGGAGCTGTTTTTT
>TRBV7-2|-|many|TRBJ1-4
CASSLVGGGLTNEKLFF
TGTGCCAGCAGCTTAGTCGGAGGAGGCCTCACTAATGAAAAACTGTTTTTT
>TRBV6-4|-|few|TRBJ2-2
CASSDPYTGELFF
TGTGCCAGCAGTGACCCATACACCGGGGAGCTGTTTTTT
>TRBV2|TRBD2|many|TRBJ2-1
CASSTTGGLYNEQFF
TGTGCCAGCAGCACCACGGGAGGTCTCTACAATGAGCAGTTCTTC
>TRBV6-6|-|many|TRBJ2-2
CASSYQETGELFF
TGTGCCAGCAGTTACCAGGAGACCGGGGAGCTGTTTTTT
>TRBV4-1|-|few|TRBJ1-4
CASSQEAEDEKLFF
TGCGCCAGCAGCCAAGAGGCCGAAGATGAAAAACTGTTTTTT
>TRBV28|-|many|TRBJ2-6
CASSLRSSGANVLTF
TGTGCCAGCAGTTTAAGGAGCTCTGGGGCCAACGTCCTGACTTTC
>TRBV18|-|-|TRBJ1-1
CASSPPGSNTEAFF
TGTGCCAGCTCACCACCGGGGTCGAACACTGAAGCTTTCTTT
>TRBV4-1|TRBD1|few|TRBJ1-2
CASSQDSATGLINYGYTF
TGCGCCAGCAGCCAAGATAGTGCGACAGGGTTGATCAACTATGGCTACACCTTC
>TRBV4-1|-|few|TRBJ1-4
CASSQATGSTNEKLFF
TGCGCCAGCAGCCAAGCTACAGGGTCAACTAATGAAAAACTGTTTTTT
>TRBV14|-|few|TRBJ1-1
CASSQGGRHMNTEAFF
TGTGCCAGCAGCCAAGGAGGCAGACACATGAACACTGAAGCTTTCTTT
>TRBV7-9|-|many|TRBJ1-5
CASSLGPGGNQPQHF
TGTGCCAGCAGCTTAGGGCCGGGAGGCAATCAGCCCCAGCATTTT
>TRBV5-1|TRBD1|-|TRBJ1-4
CASSSSRQGASEKLFF
TGCGCCAGCAGCTCATCCCGACAGGGGGCTAGCGAAAAACTGTTTTTT
>TRBV28|TRBD1|many|TRBJ2-2
CAGGQTYTGELFF
TGTGCCGGGGGACAGACCTACACCGGGGAGCTGTTTTTT
>TRBV15|-|many|TRBJ1-2
CATSSRTDSLYGYTF
TGTGCCACCAGTTCTCGAACGGACAGCCTCTATGGCTACACCTTC
>TRBV11-3|TRBD2|many|TRBJ2-5
CASSLELAGAETQYF
TGTGCCAGCAGCTTAGAACTAGCGGGGGCAGAGACCCAGTACTTC
>TRBV5-1|-|many|TRBJ2-7
CASSLVRDREQYF
TGCGCCAGCAGCTTGGTCCGGGATCGGGAGCAGTACTTC
>TRBV27|-|many|TRBJ2-7
CASSLGQGLFTYEQYF
TGTGCCAGCAGTTTGGGCCAGGGTCTGTTCACCTACGAGCAGTACTTC
>TRBV3-1|TRBD2|many|TRBJ2-5
CASSPGLAGVNGETQYF
TGTGCCAGCAGCCCCGGACTAGCGGGGGTGAATGGAGAGACCCAGTACTTC
>TRBV4-1|-|-|TRBJ2-2
CASSREDGAATGELFF
TGCGCCAGCAGCCGGGAGGACGGAGCTGCCACCGGGGAGCTGTTTTTT
>TRBV29-1|-|many|TRBJ1-2
CSVERRQTNYGYTF
TGCAGCGTTGAAAGGCGACAGACTAACTATGGCTACACCTTC
>TRBV5-1|TRBD1|many|TRBJ2-3
CASSQGQGTDTQYF
TGCGCCAGCAGCCAGGGACAGGGAACAGATACGCAGTATTTT
>TRBV10-1|TRBD2|-|TRBJ2-3
CASSTSGGASDTQYF
TGCGCCAGCAGCACGAGCGGGGGGGCGTCAGATACGCAGTATTTT
>TRBV3-1|-|many|TRBJ2-3
CASSQEGRSSDTQYF
TGTGCCAGCAGCCAAGAAGGGCGGTCCTCGGATACGCAGTATTTT
>TRBV5-1|-|many|TRBJ1-1
CASSPDRWTTEAFF
TGCGCCAGCAGCCCCGACAGGTGGACCACTGAAGCTTTCTTT
>TRBV18|-|many|TRBJ1-2
CASSPSRNSNYGYTF
TGTGCCAGCTCACCAAGCCGGAACTCTAACTATGGCTACACCTTC
>TRBV4-1|-|-|TRBJ2-2
CASSLWGKGGTGELFF
TGCGCCAGCAGCCTCTGGGGGAAGGGTGGGACCGGGGAGCTGTTTTTT
>TRBV28|-|many|TRBJ2-2
CATRQGGTGELFF
TGTGCCACCCGACAGGGAGGGACCGGGGAGCTGTTTTTT
>TRBV2|-|many|TRBJ1-1
CASSAATKGMNTEAFF
TGTGCCAGCAGTGCGGCGACAAAGGGTATGAACACTGAAGCTTTCTTT
>TRBV7-2|-|many|TRBJ2-1
CASSFVIDYRGDNEQFF
TGTGCCAGCAGCTTCGTAATAGACTATAGAGGGGACAATGAGCAGTTCTTC
>TRBV6-2/TRBV6-3|-|-|TRBJ2-5
CASSYYTPAQETQYF
TGTGCCAGCAGTTACTACACACCGGCACAAGAGACCCAGTACTTC
>TRBV11-2|-|many|TRBJ2-1
CASSLEVLGEQFF
TGTGCCAGCAGCTTAGAGGTTCTGGGTGAGCAGTTCTTC
>TRBV13|TRBD1|-|TRBJ2-5
CASSATGRETQYF
TGTGCCAGCAGCGCGACAGGGCGCGAGACCCAGTACTTC